This TCR beta chain was identified in a study of blood T cell repertoires in COVID-19. Across the study: COVID-19 samples, acute and convalescent, were from the United States, Italy and Spain. T cells, B-cell-depleted T cells, or PBMCs supplied cDNA or gDNA.

There are 12 residues in the CDR3. Germline trimming cut 3 bases from V and 7 bases from J; bases unmatched to any gene: 2. Under the authors' procedure: How many nucleated cells were present was estimated from reference gene primer amplification. The method was immunoSEQ multiplex PCR; TCRdb's version includes in-frame clones alone and lacks a portion of them. V and J calls and clone size come straight from that table; D and trimming were deduced from the DNA. Of 220,000 or so clones listed, roughly 84% are singletons. The chain uses TRBV12-3 or TRBV12-4 and TRBJ1-2; TRBD1 matches 7 bases. This clonotype was sampled from a woman aged 55-69 years with acute or convalescent COVID-19. The sequenced sample consisted of peripheral blood. CDR3 DNA sequence: TGTGCCAGCAGTTTTACAGGGGTTGGCTACACCTTC. Translating it yields CASSFTGVGYTF.